The 5 T cell receptor beta chains given below trace back to one sample, sequenced in a study of graft-versus-host responses after intestinal transplantation. TCRdb's copy holds only in-frame clones and misses some; the assay was immunoSEQ multiplex PCR. The data show 8,000 to 9,500 clones, less than 40% seen once. There were some 200,000 CFSE-labeled responder cells plated together with some 200,000 irradiated, violet-dye-labeled stimulator cells. This specimen consisted of alloreactive CD8+ T cells from a mixed lymphocyte reaction culture, obtained before intestinal transplant. Subset meaning: CFSE-low proliferating T cells sorted from roughly 6-day pre-transplant mixed lymphocyte reaction (GvH or HvG direction). These receptors came from a human patient who received an intestinal transplant.

The chain joins TRBV11-2 to TRBJ1-6; D uncertain. Trimming shortened V by 1 base and J by 13 bases, and 11 bases separated the two germline ends. The germline gives CDR1 SGHAT, CDR2 FQNNGV. This CDR3 contains 13 residues. The DNA of the CDR3 is TGTGCCAGCAGCTTAGGAGGTCTAGGTCCCCTCCACTTT. Its protein product is CASSLGGLGPLHF.

This clone has a handful of counts. The rearrangement uses TRBV9 and TRBJ2-1, with a tentative D call TRBD2 (6 bases). Trimming took 0 bases from V and 1 from J, leaving 11 bases between them. The CDR3 consists of 16 residues. The germline V gene encodes CDR1 SGDLS and CDR2 YYNGEE. CDR3 in DNA: TGTGCCAGCAGCGTAGACCCGGGGGAATCCTACAATGAGCAGTTCTTC. This codes for CASSVDPGESYNEQFF.

In its sample, this clone was seen a few times. The chain couples TRBV28 to TRBJ1-5, with TRBD1 matching over 11 bases. CDR3 length: 20 residues. The germline gives CDR1 MDHEN, CDR2 SYDVKM. J was trimmed by 4 bases and V by 4 bases; bases with no gene match: 18. The CDR3 here is CASSSNTQDRGLRVNQPQHF. DNA of the CDR3: TGTGCCAGCAGTTCCAATACACAGGACAGGGGGCTTAGGGTTAATCAGCCCCAGCATTTT.

This clone was counted a few times. The V call is TRBV7-9, the J call TRBJ2-7, with D perhaps TRBD2 (6 bases). This CDR3 has 12 residues. Trimming left V 11 bases short and J 4 bases short, with 15 bases between. Germline CDR1 SEHNR, CDR2 FQNEAQ (reference sequence). This chain's CDR3 is CAGGVLGYEQYF. As DNA, the CDR3 is TGTGCCGGCGGGGTGCTAGGATACGAGCAGTACTTC.

V usage is TRBV19 and J usage is TRBJ1-2, with 12 positions matching TRBD1. Losses at the gene ends were 4 bases for V and 5 bases for J; bases not matched to a gene: 5. The germline CDR1 and CDR2 sequences are LNHDA and SQIVND (reference sequence). This CDR3 comprises 15 residues. CDR3 loop: CASSNRDRGRYGYTF. The CDR3 DNA follows: TGTGCCAGTAGTAACCGGGACAGGGGGCGGTATGGCTACACCTTC.